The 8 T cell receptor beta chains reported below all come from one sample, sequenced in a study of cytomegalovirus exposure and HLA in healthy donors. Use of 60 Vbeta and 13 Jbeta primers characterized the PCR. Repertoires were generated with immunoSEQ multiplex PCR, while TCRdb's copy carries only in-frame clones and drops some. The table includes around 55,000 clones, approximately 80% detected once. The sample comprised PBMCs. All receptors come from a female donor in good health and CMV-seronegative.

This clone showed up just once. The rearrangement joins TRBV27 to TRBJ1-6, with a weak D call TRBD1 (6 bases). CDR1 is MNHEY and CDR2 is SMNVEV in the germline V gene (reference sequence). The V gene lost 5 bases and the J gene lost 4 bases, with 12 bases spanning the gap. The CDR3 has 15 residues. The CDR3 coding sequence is TGTGCCAGCAGTCTGACGGACAGTTATAATTCACCCCTCCACTTT. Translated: CASSLTDSYNSPLHF.

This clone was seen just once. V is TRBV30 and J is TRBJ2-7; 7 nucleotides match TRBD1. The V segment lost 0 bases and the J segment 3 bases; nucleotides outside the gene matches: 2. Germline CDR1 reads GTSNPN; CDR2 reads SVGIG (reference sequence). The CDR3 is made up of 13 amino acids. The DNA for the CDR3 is TGTGCCTGGAGTGTAGCAGGGGGCTACGAGCAGTACTTC. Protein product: CAWSVAGGYEQYF.

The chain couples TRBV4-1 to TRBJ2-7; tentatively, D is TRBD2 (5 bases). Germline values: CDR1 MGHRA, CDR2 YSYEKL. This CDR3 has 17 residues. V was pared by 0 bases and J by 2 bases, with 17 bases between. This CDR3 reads CASSQDSRIANTYEQYF. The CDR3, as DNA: TGCGCCAGCAGCCAAGATTCTCGCATAGCGAACACCTACGAGCAGTACTTC.

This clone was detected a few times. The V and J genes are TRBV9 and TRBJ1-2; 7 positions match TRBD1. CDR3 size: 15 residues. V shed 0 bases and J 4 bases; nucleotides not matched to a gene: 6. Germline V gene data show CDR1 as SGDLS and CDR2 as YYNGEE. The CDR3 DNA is TGTGCCAGCAGCGTAGAGGTTGGACAGGTCTATGGCTACACCTTC. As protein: CASSVEVGQVYGYTF.

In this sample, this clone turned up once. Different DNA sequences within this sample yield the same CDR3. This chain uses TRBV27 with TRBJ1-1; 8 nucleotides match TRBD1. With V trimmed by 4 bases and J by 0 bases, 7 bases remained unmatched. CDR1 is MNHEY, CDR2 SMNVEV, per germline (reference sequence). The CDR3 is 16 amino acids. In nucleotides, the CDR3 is TGTGCCAGCAGTTCCCGACAGGGGTCGGTGAACACTGAAGCTTTCTTT. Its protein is CASSSRQGSVNTEAFF.

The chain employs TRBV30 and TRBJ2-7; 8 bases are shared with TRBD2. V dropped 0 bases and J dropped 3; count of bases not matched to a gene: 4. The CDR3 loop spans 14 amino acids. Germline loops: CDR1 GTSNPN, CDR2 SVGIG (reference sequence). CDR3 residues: CAWSVSGGGYEQYF. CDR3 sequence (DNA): TGTGCCTGGAGTGTGAGCGGGGGAGGCTACGAGCAGTACTTC.

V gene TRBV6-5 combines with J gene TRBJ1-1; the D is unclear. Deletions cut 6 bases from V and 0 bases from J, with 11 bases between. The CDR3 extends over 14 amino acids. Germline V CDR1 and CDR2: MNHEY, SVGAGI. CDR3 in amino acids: CASSSDLMNTEAFF. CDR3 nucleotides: TGTGCCAGCAGCTCAGATCTGATGAACACTGAAGCTTTCTTT.

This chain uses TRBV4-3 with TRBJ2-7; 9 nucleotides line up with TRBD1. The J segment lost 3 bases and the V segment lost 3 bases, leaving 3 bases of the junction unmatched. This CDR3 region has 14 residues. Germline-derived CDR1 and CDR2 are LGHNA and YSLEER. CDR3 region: CASSQGQGFYEQYF. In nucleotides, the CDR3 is TGCGCCAGCAGCCAGGGACAGGGCTTCTACGAGCAGTACTTC.